The present T cell receptor beta chain was sequenced within a study of early T cells in non-severe SARS-CoV-2 infection. Looking at the study overall: Sequencing used unsorted whole-blood bulk RNA, so chains lack pairing.

Molecules of cDNA were individually given unique molecular identifiers that were attached to them. MiXCR, run by TCRdb on the 5' RACE reads, gives a single entry per CDR3 protein. In the table there are about 69,000 distinct CDR3 sequences, about 4.6% of which are singletons. Study-level points and caveats: VDJdb matching skewed toward anti-spike CD8 responses, missing private and CD4 specificities.

This clonotype was counted ten times or more. Antigen: not known. The sequenced sample was whole blood, obtained at baseline. The origin of this receptor is an adult who was a healthcare worker with PCR-confirmed SARS-CoV-2 infection or an uninfected control (not recorded which). The donor label of this sample is uncertain.

CDR3 nucleotide sequence: TGTGCCAGCAGCAGGGGACTAGCGGGGGAGCAGTACTTC. This codes for CASSRGLAGEQYF. The gene calls are TRBV7-6 and TRBJ2-7; TRBD2 aligns across 13 bases. The CDR3 length is 13 residues. Germline CDR1 reads SGHVS; CDR2 reads FNYEAQ. Trimming took 5 bases from V and 7 from J; bases not matched to a gene: 2.